This T cell receptor beta chain was sequenced for a study of follicular helper T cells after annual influenza vaccination. Study-level background: Days 0, 7 and 28 post-vaccination were the blood draw times. Broader study findings: Undersampling of larger non-cTfh compartments could not be excluded. Change in circulating plasmablasts correlated with ICOS+CD38+ cTfh clonality change.

To note about this clone: Its antigen is currently unknown.

Assay used: immunoSEQ multiplex PCR; TCRdb lists only in-frame clones, some missing. The table includes fewer than 7,500 clones, roughly 80% detected once. Per germline, CDR1 MNHNS and CDR2 SASEGT. CDR3 size: 14 residues. V lost 4 bases and J lost 8; bases outside the gene matches: 9. Time point here: 2015-2016 season, 7 days after influenza vaccination. Sample: CXCR5- memory CD4+ T cells sorted from blood, taken 7 days after influenza vaccination. This TCR was sampled from an adult who received the influenza vaccine. J is TRBJ2-7 and V is TRBV6-1, with TRBD1 identical over 9 bases. CDR3 region: CASSGPGQGTKQYF. The CDR3 DNA reads as TGTGCCAGCAGTGGTCCGGGACAGGGTACGAAGCAGTACTTC.